The 2 T cell receptor beta chains given below trace back to one sample, sequenced in a study of T cells in Graves' hyperthyroidism and ophthalmopathy. Authors of the study amplified TCR beta CDR3 regions from RNA transcripts. First-round RT-PCR targeting the TCR CDR3 was performed with the HTBI primer set. From the multiplex PCR reads, TCRdb called clonotypes with MiXCR, one entry per CDR3 protein. This table has about 290,000 distinct CDR3 sequences, nearly 15% appearing once. The sequencing input was blood. The receptors originated from a woman in her forties or fifties with Graves' hyperthyroidism that later progressed to Graves' ophthalmopathy.

There are many counts of this clonotype. The genes are TRBV28 and TRBJ1-1, with no clear D. V was clipped by 2 bases and J by 1 base, with 11 bases between them. CDR1 and CDR2 (germline): MDHEN, SYDVKM. CDR3 length: 15 amino acids. CDR3 bases: TGTGCCAGCAGTTTAAGTCCAGGCGAGAACACTGAAGCTTTCTTT. It encodes CASSLSPGENTEAFF.

This clonotype was counted at least ten times. The genes are TRBV28 and TRBJ2-1; D is unresolved. CDR1 MDHEN and CDR2 SYDVKM come from the germline V gene. The CDR3 totals 12 residues. Trimming shortened V by 5 bases and J by 6 bases, and 8 bases separated the two germline ends. Written as DNA, the CDR3 is TGTGCCAGCAGTCACCTCCCCAATGAGCAGTTCTTC. Protein product: CASSHLPNEQFF.